Listed here are 12 T cell receptor beta chains from one sample, sequenced in a study of T cell changes during pregnancy in multiple sclerosis. Assay used: immunoSEQ multiplex PCR; TCRdb lists only in-frame clones, some missing. The sample lists 46,000 or so clones, around 93% occurring once. The sample consisted of CD8+ T cells from peripheral blood mononuclear cells, taken after pregnancy. These receptors came from a female donor with multiple sclerosis, enrolled in a pregnancy study.

This sequence joins TRBV4-3 and TRBJ1-5; D perhaps matches TRBD1 (6 bases). CDR3 length: 15 residues. V dropped 0 bases and J dropped 7 bases, with 13 bases sitting between them. Looked up from germline, CDR1 is LGHNA and CDR2 is YSLEER. CDR3 protein: CASSQETGGGQPQHF. The CDR3, as DNA: TGCGCCAGCAGCCAAGAGACAGGCGGTGGCCAGCCCCAGCATTTT.

This chain links TRBV4-3 with TRBJ2-1; maybe TRBD2 (6 bases). This CDR3 comprises 17 residues. Germline CDR1 and CDR2: LGHNA and YSLEER. Trimming pared 2 bases from V and 0 bases from J, leaving 14 bases between. CDR3 protein: CASSQSPLGGSYNEQFF. The CDR3 DNA follows: TGCGCCAGCAGCCAATCACCCTTGGGGGGCTCCTACAATGAGCAGTTCTTC.

The J gene is TRBJ1-6, the V gene TRBV14; D perhaps matches TRBD1 (6 bases). The CDR3 is 16 amino acids. V lost 6 bases to trimming and J lost 7 bases, with 19 bases between them. Germline V gene sequence: CDR1 SGHDN, CDR2 FVKESK. As DNA, the CDR3 is TGTGCCAGCAGAGAGGACAGTCGGGGAAACAATTCACCCCTCCACTTT. It yields the protein CASREDSRGNNSPLHF. Supplemented by reference TRBV14 and TRBJ1-6, the full variable domain reads EAGVTQFPSHSVIEKGQTVTLRCDPISGHDNLYWYRRVMGKEIKFLLHFVKESKQDESGMPNNRFLAERTGGTYSTLKVQPAELEDSGVYFCASREDSRGNNSPLHFGNGTRLTVT.

This chain joins TRBV6-1 and TRBJ1-2, with D perhaps matching TRBD1 (6 bases). V lost 5 bases to trimming and J lost 4 bases, with 14 bases between them. Germline V CDR1 and CDR2: MNHNS, SASEGT. The CDR3 spans 14 residues. CDR3: CASSWTETLYGYTF. The CDR3 bases are TGTGCCAGCAGTTGGACAGAGACCCTCTATGGCTACACCTTC.

This clone was observed a single time. The CDR3 loop reads CASSPPGGTTSSYNEQFF. The CDR3, as DNA: TGTGCCAGCAGCCCCCCGGGAGGTACTACGTCGTCCTACAATGAGCAGTTCTTC. V usage is TRBV9 and J usage is TRBJ2-1, with TRBD2 identical over 7 bases. The J segment lost 1 base and the V segment lost 4 bases, leaving 14 bases of the junction unmatched. Germline CDR1 and CDR2: SGDLS and YYNGEE. This CDR3 contains 18 residues.

The chain combines TRBV27 with TRBJ2-7; D gene unclear. V shed 0 bases and J shed 0 bases, with 12 bases lying between them. Germline CDR1 reads MNHEY; CDR2 reads SMNVEV (reference sequence). The CDR3 is made up of 16 amino acids. DNA of the CDR3: TGTGCCAGCAGTTTATCCCTTGCGGCCGTCTCCTACGAGCAGTACTTC. It yields the protein CASSLSLAAVSYEQYF.

The chain employs TRBV19 and TRBJ1-1, with TRBD1 identical over 8 bases. This CDR3 region has 13 residues. V lost 9 bases to trimming and J lost 5 bases; unmatched junction nucleotides: 8. Germline CDR1 reads LNHDA; CDR2 reads SQIVND (reference sequence). The CDR3, as DNA: TGTGCCAGCTCACCAGGGGGCGGGACTGAAGCTTTCTTT. Encoded protein: CASSPGGGTEAFF.

The chain uses TRBV7-6 and TRBJ2-5; a weak D match, TRBD2 (5 bases). The CDR3 is 13 amino acids. Between the trimmed V and J ends, which lost 5 bases and 2 bases, there was a span of 9 bases. The germline gives CDR1 SGHVS, CDR2 FNYEAQ. The CDR3 DNA sequence: TGTGCCAGCAGCACGGACTTTCAAGAGACCCAGTACTTC. This codes for CASSTDFQETQYF.

J is TRBJ1-6 and V is TRBV2; D remains unclear. The ends were cut back, 7 bases at V and 5 bases at J, with 15 bases in the middle. Germline V gene lookup returns CDR1 SNHLY and CDR2 FYNNEI. The CDR3 is 15 residues long. CDR3 in DNA: TGTGCCAGCACGAGTCTCCGTCCGGATAATTCACCCCTCCACTTT. Protein: CASTSLRPDNSPLHF. Variable domain in full (rest from reference TRBV2 and TRBJ1-6): EPEVTQTPSHQVTQMGQEVILRCVPISNHLYFYWYRQILGQKVEFLVSFYNNEISEKSEIFDDQFSVERPDGSNFTLKIRSTKLEDSAMYFCASTSLRPDNSPLHFGNGTRLTVT.

V gene TRBV7-9 combines with J gene TRBJ2-2; TRBD1 matches 10 bases. The CDR3 has 17 residues. The V segment lost 2 bases and the J segment 4 bases; nucleotides outside the gene matches: 7. Germline V lookup: CDR1 SEHNR, CDR2 FQNEAQ (reference sequence). CDR3 DNA sequence: TGTGCCAGCAGCTTAACCCCGACAGGGGGCGGCACCGGGGAGCTGTTTTTT. This encodes CASSLTPTGGGTGELFF.

This chain uses TRBV7-3 with TRBJ2-2; a weak D match, TRBD1 (5 bases). This CDR3 has 15 amino acids. The V gene lost 2 bases and the J gene lost 5 bases, with 12 bases spanning the gap. Looked up from germline, CDR1 is SGHTA and CDR2 is FQGTGA. CDR3 bases: TGTGCCAGCAGCTTATCCCCAGGGTTAACCGGGGAGCTGTTTTTT. Its translation: CASSLSPGLTGELFF.

The rearrangement uses TRBV19 and TRBJ2-3; D gene ambiguous. Deletions cut 7 bases from V and 0 bases from J, with 11 bases between. This CDR3 is 14 amino acids long. Germline assignment: CDR1 LNHDA and CDR2 SQIVND (reference sequence). The CDR3 reads CASMAQASTDTQYF. In DNA, the CDR3 is TGTGCCAGTATGGCCCAGGCTAGCACAGATACGCAGTATTTT.